Below, 27 T cell receptor beta chains from the same sample are listed, as sequenced in a study of T-cell memory formation after mild COVID-19. TCRdb re-called the 5' RACE reads through MiXCR, storing one row per CDR3 protein. This sample has approximately 48,000 distinct CDR3 sequences, with around 7.3% found just once. Sequenced: PBMCs or a T cell subset sorted from them (not recorded which). The receptors derive from a man younger than 35 who had mild COVID-19 (a few samples of this study predate the infection). Cell type and time point are not known.

In its sample, this clonotype was seen a few times. The chain carries TRBV18 and TRBJ1-1; weak D call: TRBD1 (6 bases). Germline assignment: CDR1 KGHSH and CDR2 LQKENI. The CDR3 loop spans 14 amino acids. V lost 4 bases to trimming and J lost 5 bases, with 14 bases between them. The CDR3 is CASSRDTAVTEAFF. The CDR3 nucleotides read TGTGCCAGCTCACGGGACACAGCTGTTACTGAAGCTTTCTTT.

This clonotype is labeled medium-sized. The chain combines TRBV7-9 with TRBJ2-3; D may be TRBD2 (5 bases). Germline V gene lookup returns CDR1 SEHNR and CDR2 FQNEAQ (reference sequence). CDR3 length equals 16 residues. Trimming pared 5 bases from V and 4 bases from J, leaving 19 bases between. The CDR3 region has the DNA TGTGCCAGCAGCGCTAGAGCGGTCTCTAAGGCAGATACGCAGTATTTT. This encodes CASSARAVSKADTQYF.

This clonotype has ten or more counts. The chain employs TRBV9 and TRBJ1-1; maybe TRBD1 (6 bases). Trimming stripped 2 bases from V and 1 base from J, with 15 bases between. Looked up from germline, CDR1 is SGDLS and CDR2 is YYNGEE. The CDR3 has 16 amino acids. CDR3 loop: CASSVARPGQNTEAFF. Here the CDR3 DNA reads TGTGCCAGCAGCGTCGCCAGACCGGGACAGAACACTGAAGCTTTCTTT.

The genes are TRBV6-5 and TRBJ1-3; possible D gene TRBD1, 5 bases. Trimming stripped 0 bases from V and 0 bases from J, with 15 bases between. The CDR3 sequence is 18 residues long. CDR1 is MNHEY and CDR2 is SVGAGI in the germline V gene. In DNA form, the CDR3 reads TGTGCCAGCAGTTACTCGAATGAGGGGAGGACCTCTGGAAACACCATATATTTT. Amino acids: CASSYSNEGRTSGNTIYF.

This clonotype was counted at least ten times. This sequence joins TRBV5-1 and TRBJ2-3; TRBD1 might be the D (5 bases). This CDR3 region has 15 residues. The ends were cut back, 1 base at V and 0 bases at J, with 9 bases in the middle. Germline assignment: CDR1 SGHRS and CDR2 YFSETQ. In DNA form, the CDR3 reads TGCGCCAGCAGCTTGCGTCAGGGTAGCACAGATACGCAGTATTTT. It translates to CASSLRQGSTDTQYF.

This clonotype was observed a few times. The CDR3 region is CASSRQGDTQYF. In nucleotides, the CDR3 is TGTGCCAGCAGCCGACAGGGAGATACGCAGTATTTT. This sequence joins TRBV3-1 and TRBJ2-3; 7 bases match TRBD1. The CDR3 has 12 residues. V lost 4 bases to trimming and J lost 5 bases; unmatched junction nucleotides: 0. The V gene's germline CDR1 is LGHDT and CDR2 YNNKEL (reference sequence).

The chain recombines TRBV4-3 with TRBJ2-5; TRBD2 aligns across 10 bases. The CDR3 length is 16 residues. Germline-derived CDR1 and CDR2 are LGHNA and YSLEER. V dropped 4 bases and J dropped 5; count of bases not matched to a gene: 10. The CDR3 sequence: CASSPVQRGGMETQYF. As DNA, the CDR3 is TGCGCCAGCAGCCCAGTTCAGCGGGGGGGCATGGAGACCCAGTACTTC.

This clonotype was detected ten times or more. The chain carries TRBV20-1 and TRBJ2-5; TRBD2 aligns across 8 bases. The CDR3 is 13 residues long. Germline V gives CDR1 DFQATT, CDR2 SNEGSKA (reference sequence). The junction had 3 bases not matched to a gene; V was cut back by 3 bases and J by 3 bases. The CDR3 protein is CSASGGVEETQYF. CDR3 nucleotides: TGCAGTGCTAGCGGGGGGGTTGAAGAGACCCAGTACTTC.

This clonotype was seen only a few times. This chain links TRBV4-3 with TRBJ2-4; 8 bases are a match to TRBD1. Looked up from germline, CDR1 is LGHNA and CDR2 is YSLEER. The CDR3 has 15 amino acids. Trimming cost V 2 bases and J 7 bases; bases outside gene matches: 7. CDR3 DNA sequence: TGCGCCAGCAGCCAACGCCAGGGGGCCGGGAACATTCAGTACTTC. Translation: CASSQRQGAGNIQYF.

In this sample, this clonotype turned up a few times. The chain recombines TRBV4-2 with TRBJ2-3, with D unresolved. V was clipped by 1 base and J by 5 bases, with 4 bases between them. The germline V gene has CDR1 LGHNA and CDR2 YNFKEQ. CDR3 size: 12 residues. The CDR3 DNA reads TGTGCCAGCAGCCAAGTAGGAGATACGCAGTATTTT. This encodes CASSQVGDTQYF.

This clonotype turned up a few times. CDR3 loop: CASSLGRGAETQYF. The CDR3, as DNA: TGTGCCAGCAGCTTGGGGCGGGGGGCGGAGACCCAGTACTTC. This chain joins TRBV7-2 and TRBJ2-5, with 8 nucleotides matching TRBD2. Germline CDR1 and CDR2: SGHTA and FQGNSA. J lost 5 bases, V lost 3 bases, and 5 bases had no gene match. The CDR3 loop spans 14 amino acids.

The rearrangement links TRBV7-2 to TRBJ1-5, with 8 nucleotides matching TRBD1. The CDR3 is 15 residues long. In germline, CDR1 is SGHTA, CDR2 FQGNSA. J lost 6 bases, V lost 5 bases, and 9 bases had no gene match. CDR3 in amino acids: CASSPDRERSQPQHF. In nucleotides, the CDR3 is TGTGCCAGCAGCCCGGACAGGGAGCGGAGTCAGCCCCAGCATTTT.

V is TRBV12-5 and J is TRBJ1-4; the D gene is possibly TRBD1 (5 bases). V shed 6 bases and J shed 4 bases, with 15 bases lying between them. This CDR3 has 15 residues. From germline, CDR1 is LGHNT and CDR2 FRNRAP. The CDR3, as DNA: TGTGCTAGTGGCTCAATCGGGACCTATAATGAAAAACTGTTTTTT. Protein: CASGSIGTYNEKLFF.

This clonotype was counted many times. V usage is TRBV20-1 and J usage is TRBJ2-4, with 11 bases identical to TRBD1. The ends lost 7 bases at V and 0 bases at J; junction bases unmatched: 5. The CDR3 covers 15 residues. Germline V CDR1 and CDR2: DFQATT, SNEGSKA (reference sequence). The DNA of the CDR3 is TGCAGTGGGACAGGGGGCGTGGGAGCCAAAAACATTCAGTACTTC. It translates to CSGTGGVGAKNIQYF.

This clonotype was observed at least ten times. The chain joins TRBV7-8 to TRBJ2-4; TRBD2 aligns across 8 bases. Per the germline V gene, CDR1 is SGHVS and CDR2 is FQNEAQ. Trimming cost V 2 bases and J 4 bases; bases outside gene matches: 7. The CDR3 is 16 residues long. The CDR3 protein is CASSLTSGTGKNIQYF. In DNA form, the CDR3 reads TGTGCCAGCAGCTTAACTAGCGGCACGGGAAAAAACATTCAGTACTTC.

This clonotype occurred a few times. The rearrangement joins TRBV11-1 to TRBJ2-3; D is uncertain. There are 13 residues in the CDR3. V lost 1 base and J lost 3, with 5 bases in between. The germline V gene has CDR1 SGHAT and CDR2 FQDESV (reference sequence). The CDR3 region has the DNA TGTGCCAGCAGCTTAGGGCCTACAGATACGCAGTATTTT. It yields the protein CASSLGPTDTQYF.

The CDR3 sequence is CASSLVGTGSYNEQFF. The CDR3 bases are TGTGCCAGCAGCTTAGTAGGGACAGGGTCCTACAATGAGCAGTTCTTC. This rearrangement joins TRBV7-2 to TRBJ2-1; the match to TRBD1 covers 9 bases. Germline V CDR1 and CDR2: SGHTA, FQGNSA. CDR3 size: 16 residues. V shed 1 base, J shed 1 base, and the junction held 2 bases outside the gene matches.

The rearrangement joins TRBV6-6 to TRBJ2-7; 7 bases fit TRBD1. Germline V gene lookup returns CDR1 MNHNY and CDR2 SVGAGI (reference sequence). This CDR3 is built from 15 residues. With 0 bases clipped from V and 8 bases from J, the junction kept 10 bases outside the gene matches. The CDR3 DNA reads TGTGCCAGCAGTTACTCGGCAGGGGGTCCCCTCCAGCAGTACGTC. Translation gives CASSYSAGGPLQQYV.

The chain is built from TRBV18 and TRBJ1-1; unclear D gene. The CDR3 runs to 13 residues. The ends were cut back, 5 bases at V and 0 bases at J, with 7 bases in the middle. Germline values: CDR1 KGHSH, CDR2 LQKENI. Here the CDR3 DNA reads TGTGCCAGCTCAAGACCGTTGAACACTGAAGCTTTCTTT. Protein product: CASSRPLNTEAFF.

This clonotype was seen a few times. The chain couples TRBV24-1 to TRBJ2-5, with D possibly matching TRBD2 (6 bases). Trimming left V 3 bases short and J 3 bases short, with 13 bases between. This CDR3 region has 15 residues. Germline values: CDR1 KGHDR, CDR2 SFDVKD. CDR3 sequence (DNA): TGTGCCACCAGTGATCCCAACGGCGGGGAAGAGACCCAGTACTTC. Protein sequence: CATSDPNGGEETQYF.

V is TRBV29-1 and J is TRBJ2-1, with 8 bases fitting TRBD1. The CDR3 is 14 residues long. V shed 6 bases, J shed 2 bases, and the junction held 6 bases outside the gene matches. Germline CDR1 is SQVTM and CDR2 is ANQGSEA. CDR3 residues: CSVRQGRTYNEQFF. CDR3 DNA: TGCAGCGTACGACAGGGGAGGACCTACAATGAGCAGTTCTTC.

Ten or more counts support this clonotype. The rearrangement joins TRBV6-6 to TRBJ2-3; D gene uncertain. V was clipped by 10 bases and J by 0 bases, with 11 bases between them. The CDR3 runs to 13 residues. CDR1 and CDR2 from the germline V gene are MNHNY and SVGAGI (reference sequence). CDR3 sequence: CATQIPSTDTQYF. The CDR3 bases are TGTGCCACCCAAATCCCGAGCACAGATACGCAGTATTTT.

This clonotype was detected many times. The chain links TRBV24-1 to TRBJ2-1; D might be TRBD1 (5 bases). V was clipped by 7 bases and J by 12 bases, with 15 bases between them. The V gene's germline CDR1 is KGHDR and CDR2 SFDVKD. The CDR3 spans 12 residues. In DNA, the CDR3 is TGTGCCACCAGGGTACCCAGGGTTTTGCAGTTCTTC. This codes for CATRVPRVLQFF.

The chain joins TRBV12-3 or TRBV12-4 to TRBJ1-6; 8 bases are shared with TRBD1. Unmatched junction bases numbered 16, after V lost 5 bases and J lost 10 bases. The CDR3 covers 17 residues. Written as DNA, the CDR3 is TGTGCCAGCAGTCGAACCACCCGACAGGGGAGAGGCTCACCCCTCCACTTT. Its translation is CASSRTTRQGRGSPLHF.

Ten or more counts support this clonotype. The genes are TRBV4-3 and TRBJ2-5; a weak D match, TRBD1 (6 bases). The CDR3 contains 14 residues. Germline CDR1 and CDR2: LGHNA and YSLEER. V was pared by 5 bases and J by 0 bases, with 10 bases between. In DNA, the CDR3 is TGCGCCAGCAGCGACAGGTCCCACCAAGAGACCCAGTACTTC. Residues: CASSDRSHQETQYF.

The genes are TRBV7-3 and TRBJ1-1, with TRBD1 as a possible D gene (5 bases). The CDR3 is made up of 13 amino acids. V lost 2 bases and J 4 bases, leaving 8 bases between the germline ends. Germline V CDR1 and CDR2: SGHTA, FQGTGA. The CDR3 is CASSLRGTTEAFF. DNA of the CDR3: TGTGCCAGCAGCTTACGAGGGACCACTGAAGCTTTCTTT.

This clonotype appeared many times. The J gene is TRBJ2-3, the V gene TRBV6-1, with D perhaps given as TRBD1 or TRBD2 (5 bases each). V was cut by 3 bases and J by 3 bases, with 13 bases left in between. The germline CDR1 and CDR2 sequences are MNHNS and SASEGT. This CDR3 has 15 amino acids. CDR3 protein: CASSDFQGATDTQYF. The CDR3, as DNA: TGTGCCAGCAGTGATTTCCAGGGAGCGACAGATACGCAGTATTTT.